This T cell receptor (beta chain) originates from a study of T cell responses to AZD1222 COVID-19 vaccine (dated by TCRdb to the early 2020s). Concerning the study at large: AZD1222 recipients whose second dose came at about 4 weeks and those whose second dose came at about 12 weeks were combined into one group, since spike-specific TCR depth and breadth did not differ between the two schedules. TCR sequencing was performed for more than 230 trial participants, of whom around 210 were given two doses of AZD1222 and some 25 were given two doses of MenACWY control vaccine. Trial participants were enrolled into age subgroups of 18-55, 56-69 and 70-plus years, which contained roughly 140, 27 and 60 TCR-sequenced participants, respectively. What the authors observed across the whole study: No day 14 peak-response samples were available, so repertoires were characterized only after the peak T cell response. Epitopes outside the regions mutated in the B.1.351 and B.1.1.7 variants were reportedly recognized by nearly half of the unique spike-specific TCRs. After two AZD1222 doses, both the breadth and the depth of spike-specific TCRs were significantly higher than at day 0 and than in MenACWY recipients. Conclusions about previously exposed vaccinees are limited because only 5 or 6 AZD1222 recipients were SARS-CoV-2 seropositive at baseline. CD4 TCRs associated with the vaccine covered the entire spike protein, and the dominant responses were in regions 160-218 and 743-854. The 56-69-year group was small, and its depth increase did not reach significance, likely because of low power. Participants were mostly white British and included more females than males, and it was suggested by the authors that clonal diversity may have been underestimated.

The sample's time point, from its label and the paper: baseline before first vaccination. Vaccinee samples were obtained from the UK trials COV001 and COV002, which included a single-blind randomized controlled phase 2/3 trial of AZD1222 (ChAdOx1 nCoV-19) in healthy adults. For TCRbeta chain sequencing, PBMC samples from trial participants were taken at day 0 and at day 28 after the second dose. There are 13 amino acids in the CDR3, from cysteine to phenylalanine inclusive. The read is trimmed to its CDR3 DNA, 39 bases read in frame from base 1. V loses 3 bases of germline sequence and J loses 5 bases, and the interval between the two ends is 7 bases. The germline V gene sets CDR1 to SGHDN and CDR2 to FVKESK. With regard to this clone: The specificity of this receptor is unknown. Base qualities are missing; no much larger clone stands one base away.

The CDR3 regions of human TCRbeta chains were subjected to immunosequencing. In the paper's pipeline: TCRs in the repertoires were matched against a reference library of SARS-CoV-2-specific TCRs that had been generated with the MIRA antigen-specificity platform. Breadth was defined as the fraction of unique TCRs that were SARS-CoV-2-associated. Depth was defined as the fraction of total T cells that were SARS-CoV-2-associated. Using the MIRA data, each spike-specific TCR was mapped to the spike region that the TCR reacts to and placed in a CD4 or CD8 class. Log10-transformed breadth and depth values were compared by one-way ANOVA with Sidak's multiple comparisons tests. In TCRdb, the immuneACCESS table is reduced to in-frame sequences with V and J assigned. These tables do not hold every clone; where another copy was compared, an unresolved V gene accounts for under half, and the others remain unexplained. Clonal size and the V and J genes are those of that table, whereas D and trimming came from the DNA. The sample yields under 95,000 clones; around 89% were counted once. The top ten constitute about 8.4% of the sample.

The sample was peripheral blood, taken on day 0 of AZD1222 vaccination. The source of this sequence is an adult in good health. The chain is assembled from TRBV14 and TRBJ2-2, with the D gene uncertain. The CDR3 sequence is CASSHGTTGELFF. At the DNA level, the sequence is TGTGCCAGCAGCCACGGTACGACCGGGGAGCTGTTTTTT.